This T cell receptor (gamma chain) was sequenced in a study of Vδ1+ human thymocytes. Broader study findings: Bulk repertoire data may be misinterpreted because of unexpected Vdelta2 sequences. Thymic TRG and TRD repertoires appeared highly polyclonal.

After alphabeta T cell depletion, CD3+ Vdelta1+ Vdelta2- thymocytes were sorted. Sequences come from RNA converted to cDNA by reverse transcription. CDR3 amplicons came from multiplex PCR with pooled V-gene forward and constant-region reverse primers. TCRdb reprocessed the multiplex PCR reads using CATT. Of about 36,000 gamma-chain clones in the sample, around 20% were seen once. Remarks on this clone: Its antigen is unidentified.

V dropped 0 bases and J dropped 8; count of bases not matched to a gene: 4. CDR3 size: 12 residues. Germline V gives CDR1 EGSTGY, CDR2 YDSYTSSV. This chain uses TRGV4 with TRGJ1 or TRGJ2. The specimen was Vdelta1+ gamma-delta thymocytes from the thymus. Subset in this sample: FACS-sorted CD3+ TCRalphabeta- TCRVdelta1+ TCRVdelta2- thymocytes. The TCR originated in a girl less than two years old who had congenital heart surgery. The CDR3 is CATWDGFHKKLF. For the CDR3, the DNA is TGTGCCACCTGGGATGGGTTCCATAAGAAACTCTTT.